The 15 T cell receptor beta chains below were found in one sample sequenced in a study of T cells in Graves' hyperthyroidism and ophthalmopathy. RNA transcripts yielded amplified TCR beta CDR3 regions. First-round RT-PCR targeting the TCR CDR3 was performed with the HTBI primer set. Using its own MiXCR run on the multiplex PCR reads, TCRdb lists one record per CDR3 protein. The sample holds some 490,000 distinct CDR3 sequences, roughly 23% seen once. What was sequenced was blood. These receptors originate from a woman between 70 and 85 years old with Graves' ophthalmopathy.

CDR3 nucleotide sequence: TGTGCCAGCAGCTTGGTTCCGGCCTTAGATACGCAGTATTTT. It is translated as CASSLVPALDTQYF. V is TRBV5-4 and J is TRBJ2-3; D remains ambiguous. Trimming pared 0 bases from V and 5 bases from J, leaving 10 bases between. The length of the CDR3 is 14 residues. Germline lookup yields CDR1 SGHNT and CDR2 YYREEE (reference sequence).

This clonotype was seen more than once but under ten times. This chain connects TRBV6-1 to TRBJ2-2; D assignment may be TRBD1 or TRBD2 (5 bases each). This CDR3 comprises 14 residues. Between the trimmed V and J ends, which lost 4 bases and 7 bases, there was a span of 13 bases. The germline V gene encodes CDR1 MNHNS and CDR2 SASEGT. This CDR3 is CASSGGPESGELFF. As DNA, the CDR3 is TGTGCCAGCAGTGGGGGACCTGAGAGCGGGGAGCTGTTTTTT.

V gene TRBV6-1 combines with J gene TRBJ2-3, with D unclear. The CDR3 runs to 15 residues. Trimming removed 3 bases at V and 4 bases at J, with 14 bases between. In germline, CDR1 is MNHNS, CDR2 SASEGT. The CDR3 DNA reads as TGTGCCAGCAGTGATTGGCTTTCCGGTTCAGATACGCAGTATTTT. Translated, it gives CASSDWLSGSDTQYF.

This clonotype was seen more than once but under ten times. This chain joins TRBV5-1 and TRBJ2-1; 11 bases fit TRBD2. Germline V lookup: CDR1 SGHRS, CDR2 YFSETQ. The CDR3 totals 17 residues. The V and J ends lost 0 bases and 2 bases, in that order; junction bases with no gene match: 4. For the CDR3, the DNA is TGCGCCAGCAGCTTGGACCGACTAGCGGGAACCTACAATGAGCAGTTCTTC. This gives the protein CASSLDRLAGTYNEQFF.

This clonotype was detected many times. The chain carries TRBV18 and TRBJ1-3; 10 bases agree with TRBD1. The CDR3 spans 15 residues. The J segment lost 4 bases and the V segment lost 5 bases, leaving 5 bases of the junction unmatched. The germline V gene encodes CDR1 KGHSH and CDR2 LQKENI. CDR3 DNA sequence: TGTGCCAGCTCATTACGACAGGGGGCCGGAAACACCATATATTTT. It specifies CASSLRQGAGNTIYF. Full variable domain (outside the CDR3, taken from reference TRBV18 and TRBJ1-3): NAGVMQNPRHLVRRRGQEARLRCSPMKGHSHVYWYRQLPEEGLKFMVYLQKENIIDESGMPKERFSAEFPKEGPSILRIQQVVRGDSAAYFCASSLRQGAGNTIYFGEGSWLTVV.

This clonotype was recorded only once. The rearrangement joins TRBV19 to TRBJ2-2; D remains unclear. The CDR3 totals 14 residues. V dropped 8 bases and J dropped 1 base, with 11 bases sitting between them. Germline values: CDR1 LNHDA, CDR2 SQIVND (reference sequence). DNA for the CDR3: TGTGCCAGTCGCAGGAATAAGAACACCGGGGAGCTGTTTTTT. This encodes CASRRNKNTGELFF.

The genes are TRBV5-8 and TRBJ2-7; D not certain. Germline V gene data show CDR1 as SGHTS and CDR2 as YDEGEE. The CDR3 covers 12 residues. V lost 5 bases to trimming and J lost 0 bases, with 6 bases between them. In DNA form, the CDR3 reads TGTGCCAGCAGGGGCCCCTCCTACGAGCAGTACTTC. It encodes CASRGPSYEQYF.

This clonotype was counted many times. The CDR3 DNA is TGTGCCAGCAGTGAACTTGGACCGGGACGAAGCTCCTACGAGCAGTACTTC. Amino acid sequence: CASSELGPGRSSYEQYF. The V call is TRBV2, the J call TRBJ2-7, with D perhaps TRBD1 or TRBD2 (5 bases each). The V and J ends lost 2 bases and 0 bases respectively, with 17 bases between them. Germline lookup yields CDR1 SNHLY and CDR2 FYNNEI. The CDR3 spans 17 residues. The whole variable domain, filled in from reference TRBV2 and TRBJ2-7, reads EPEVTQTPSHQVTQMGQEVILRCVPISNHLYFYWYRQILGQKVEFLVSFYNNEISEKSEIFDDQFSVERPDGSNFTLKIRSTKLEDSAMYFCASSELGPGRSSYEQYFGPGTRLTVT.

This clonotype was found a few times. V is TRBV6-2 or TRBV6-3 and J is TRBJ2-7; 7 bases align to TRBD2. Losses at the gene ends were 6 bases for V and 5 bases for J; bases not matched to a gene: 10. The CDR3 consists of 14 residues. CDR1 is MNHEY, CDR2 SVGEGT, per germline. The CDR3 region has the DNA TGTGCCAGCAGACCCCAAGGGAGGGCCCACGAGCAGTACTTC. It translates to CASRPQGRAHEQYF.

This clonotype was seen a handful of times. The chain uses TRBV4-1 and TRBJ2-1; the D is unclear. Germline assignment: CDR1 MGHRA and CDR2 YSYEKL. The CDR3 extends over 15 amino acids. The germline V and J ends were trimmed by 1 base and 7 bases, with 14 bases remaining between them. CDR3 nucleotides: TGCGCCAGCAGCCAAGTGCCAGTAGGTAGTAATGAGCAGTTCTTC. Translated, it gives CASSQVPVGSNEQFF.

In its sample, this clonotype was seen many times. The CDR3 DNA reads as TGTGCCAGCAGTGAGGCAGGGGCAGGGGAGACCCAGTACTTC. This encodes CASSEAGAGETQYF. The chain uses TRBV2 and TRBJ2-5; weak D call: TRBD1 (6 bases). V lost 3 bases to trimming and J lost 5 bases, with 13 bases between them. The length of the CDR3 is 14 residues. Germline loops: CDR1 SNHLY, CDR2 FYNNEI.

This clonotype was detected ten times or more. CDR3 protein: CASITRGYRKGYEQYF. DNA of the CDR3: TGTGCCAGCATCACCCGGGGGTACCGGAAGGGCTACGAGCAGTACTTC. This sequence joins TRBV28 and TRBJ2-7; possibly TRBD2 for D (6 bases). With 7 bases removed from V and 3 bases from J, the gap between germline ends came to 22 bases. Germline CDR1 MDHEN, CDR2 SYDVKM. This CDR3 has 16 residues.

This clonotype was seen many times. This chain connects TRBV28 to TRBJ1-5, with D possibly being TRBD1 (6 bases). Trimming pared 7 bases from V and 3 bases from J, leaving 22 bases between. This CDR3 comprises 17 residues. CDR1 is MDHEN, CDR2 SYDVKM, per germline. The CDR3 reads CASTSLRGAATNQPQHF. In DNA, the CDR3 is TGTGCCAGCACCTCGTTGAGGGGGGCCGCGACCAATCAGCCCCAGCATTTT.

This clonotype was detected only a few times. CDR3 sequence reads: CATSPDRAHEQYF. The CDR3 nucleotides are TGTGCCACCAGCCCCGACAGGGCCCACGAGCAGTACTTC. The chain couples TRBV15 to TRBJ2-7, with 7 bases that match TRBD1. The J segment lost 5 bases and the V segment lost 5 bases, leaving 6 bases of the junction unmatched. This CDR3 has 13 residues. Germline-derived CDR1 and CDR2 are LNHNV and YYDKDF (reference sequence).

There are many counts of this clonotype. The chain recombines TRBV20-1 with TRBJ2-1; 9 bases agree with TRBD2. V trimming: 4 bases; J trimming: 7 bases; junction bases outside the gene matches: 8. Per germline, CDR1 DFQATT and CDR2 SNEGSKA (reference sequence). The CDR3 loop spans 14 amino acids. The CDR3 sequence is CSAKAGGPKNEQFF. The CDR3 region has the DNA TGCAGTGCTAAGGCGGGAGGGCCCAAGAATGAGCAGTTCTTC.